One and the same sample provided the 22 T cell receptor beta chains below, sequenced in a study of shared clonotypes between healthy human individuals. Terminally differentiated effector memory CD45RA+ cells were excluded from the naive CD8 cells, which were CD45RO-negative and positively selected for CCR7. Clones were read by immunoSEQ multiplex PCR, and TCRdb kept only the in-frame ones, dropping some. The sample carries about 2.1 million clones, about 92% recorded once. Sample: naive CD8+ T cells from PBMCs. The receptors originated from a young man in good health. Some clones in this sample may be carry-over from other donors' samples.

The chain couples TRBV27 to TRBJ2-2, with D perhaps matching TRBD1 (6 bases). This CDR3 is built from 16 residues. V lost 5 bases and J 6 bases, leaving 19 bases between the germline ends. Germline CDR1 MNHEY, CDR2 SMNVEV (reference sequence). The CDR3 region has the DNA TGTGCCAGCAGTCTCCGGACAGCCCATGGACCCGGGGAGCTGTTTTTT. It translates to CASSLRTAHGPGELFF.

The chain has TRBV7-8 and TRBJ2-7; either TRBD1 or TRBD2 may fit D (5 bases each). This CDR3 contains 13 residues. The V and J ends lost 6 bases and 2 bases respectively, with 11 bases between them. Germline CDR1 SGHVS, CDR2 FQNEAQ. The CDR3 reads CASRGRVTYEQYF. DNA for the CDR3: TGTGCCAGCAGGGGGCGGGTGACCTACGAGCAGTACTTC.

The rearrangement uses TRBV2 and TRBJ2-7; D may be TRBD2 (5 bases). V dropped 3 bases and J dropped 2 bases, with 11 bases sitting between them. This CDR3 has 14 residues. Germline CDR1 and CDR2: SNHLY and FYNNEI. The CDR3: CASSDLSGTYEQYF. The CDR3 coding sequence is TGTGCCAGCAGTGATCTCAGCGGCACCTACGAGCAGTACTTC. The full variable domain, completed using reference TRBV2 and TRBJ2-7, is EPEVTQTPSHQVTQMGQEVILRCVPISNHLYFYWYRQILGQKVEFLVSFYNNEISEKSEIFDDQFSVERPDGSNFTLKIRSTKLEDSAMYFCASSDLSGTYEQYFGPGTRLTVT.

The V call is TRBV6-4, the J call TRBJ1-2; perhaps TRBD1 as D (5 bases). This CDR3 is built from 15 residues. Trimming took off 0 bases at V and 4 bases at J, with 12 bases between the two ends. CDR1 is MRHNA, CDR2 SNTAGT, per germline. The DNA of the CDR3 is TGTGCCAGCAGTGACTCGGGCCAGGGCCGCTATGGCTACACCTTC. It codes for CASSDSGQGRYGYTF.

As DNA, the CDR3 is TGTGCCAGCAGTCCCTCGCGACTAGTACACGAGCAGTACTTC. Encoded protein: CASSPSRLVHEQYF. V usage is TRBV6-5 and J usage is TRBJ2-7; D might be TRBD2 (6 bases). This CDR3 spans 14 amino acids. Per the germline V gene, CDR1 is MNHEY and CDR2 is SVGAGI. Trimming stripped 5 bases from V and 5 bases from J, with 16 bases between.

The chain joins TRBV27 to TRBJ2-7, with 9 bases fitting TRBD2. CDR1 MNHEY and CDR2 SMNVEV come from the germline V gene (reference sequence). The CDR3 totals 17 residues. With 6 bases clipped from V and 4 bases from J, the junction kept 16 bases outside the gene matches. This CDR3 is CASSPLGAGGFSYEQYF. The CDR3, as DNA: TGTGCCAGCAGCCCTCTTGGAGCGGGAGGATTCTCGTACGAGCAGTACTTC.

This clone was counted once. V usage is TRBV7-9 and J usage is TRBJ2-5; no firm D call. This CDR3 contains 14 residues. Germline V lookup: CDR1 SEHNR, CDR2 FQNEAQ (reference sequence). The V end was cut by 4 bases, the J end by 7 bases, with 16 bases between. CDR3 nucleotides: TGTGCCAGCAGCTCCCGACTCGACACGTGGACCCAGTACTTC. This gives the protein CASSSRLDTWTQYF.

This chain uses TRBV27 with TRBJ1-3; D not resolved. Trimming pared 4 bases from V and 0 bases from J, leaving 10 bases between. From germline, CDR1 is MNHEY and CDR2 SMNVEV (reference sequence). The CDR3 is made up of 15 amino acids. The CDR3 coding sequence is TGTGCCAGCAGTTCCGGACGGAACTCTGGAAACACCATATATTTT. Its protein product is CASSSGRNSGNTIYF.

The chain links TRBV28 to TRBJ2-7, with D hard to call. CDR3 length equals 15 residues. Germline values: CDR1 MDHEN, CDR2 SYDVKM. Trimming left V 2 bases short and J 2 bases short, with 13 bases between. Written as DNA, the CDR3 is TGTGCCAGCAGTTTAAACGGACCCCGCGCCTACGAGCAGTACTTC. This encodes CASSLNGPRAYEQYF.

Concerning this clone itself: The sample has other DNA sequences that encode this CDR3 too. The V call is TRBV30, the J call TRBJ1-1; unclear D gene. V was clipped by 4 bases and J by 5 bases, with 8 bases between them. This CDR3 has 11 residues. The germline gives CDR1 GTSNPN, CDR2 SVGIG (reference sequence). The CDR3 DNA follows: TGTGCCTGGACGGTTGGGACTGAAGCTTTCTTT. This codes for CAWTVGTEAFF.

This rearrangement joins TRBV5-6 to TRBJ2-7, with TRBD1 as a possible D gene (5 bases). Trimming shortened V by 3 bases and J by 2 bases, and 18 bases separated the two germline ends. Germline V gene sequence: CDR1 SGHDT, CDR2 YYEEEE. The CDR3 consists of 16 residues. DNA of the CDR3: TGTGCCAGCAGCTGGGGCCAGGGTGACAAGACCTACGAGCAGTACTTC. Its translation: CASSWGQGDKTYEQYF.

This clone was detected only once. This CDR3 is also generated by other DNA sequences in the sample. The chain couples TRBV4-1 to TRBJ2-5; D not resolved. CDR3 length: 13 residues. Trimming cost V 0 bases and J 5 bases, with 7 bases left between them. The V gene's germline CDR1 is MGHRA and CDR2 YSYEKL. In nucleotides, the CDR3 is TGCGCCAGCAGCCAAGACCCGGAGGAGACCCAGTACTTC. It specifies CASSQDPEETQYF.

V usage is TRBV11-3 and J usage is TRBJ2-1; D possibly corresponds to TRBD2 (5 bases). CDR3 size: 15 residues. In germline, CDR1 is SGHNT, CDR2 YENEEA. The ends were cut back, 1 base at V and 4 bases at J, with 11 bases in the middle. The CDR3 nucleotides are TGTGCCAGCAGCTTAGCACTAGACGGATACAATGAGCAGTTCTTC. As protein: CASSLALDGYNEQFF.

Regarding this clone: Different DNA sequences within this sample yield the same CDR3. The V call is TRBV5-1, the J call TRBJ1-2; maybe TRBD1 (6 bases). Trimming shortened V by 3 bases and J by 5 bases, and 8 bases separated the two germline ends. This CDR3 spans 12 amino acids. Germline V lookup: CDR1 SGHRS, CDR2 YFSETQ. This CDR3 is CASSSDSYGYTF. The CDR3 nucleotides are TGCGCCAGCAGCTCGGACAGTTATGGCTACACCTTC. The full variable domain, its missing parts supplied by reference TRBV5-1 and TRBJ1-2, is KAGVTQTPRYLIKTRGQQVTLSCSPISGHRSVSWYQQTPGQGLQFLFEYFSETQRNKGNFPGRFSGRQFSNSRSEMNVSTLELGDSALYLCASSSDSYGYTFGSGTRLTVV.

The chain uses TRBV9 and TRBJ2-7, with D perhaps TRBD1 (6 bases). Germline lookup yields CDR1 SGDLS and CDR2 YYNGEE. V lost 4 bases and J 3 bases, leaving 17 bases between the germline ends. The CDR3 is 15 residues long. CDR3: CASSPSTGPLYEQYF. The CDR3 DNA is TGTGCCAGCAGCCCTAGTACAGGGCCCCTCTACGAGCAGTACTTC.

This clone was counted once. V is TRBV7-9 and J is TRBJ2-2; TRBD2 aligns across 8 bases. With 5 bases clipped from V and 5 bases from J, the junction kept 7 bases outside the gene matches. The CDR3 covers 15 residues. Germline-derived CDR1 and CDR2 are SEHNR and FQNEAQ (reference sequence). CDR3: CASSGGTSGTGELFF. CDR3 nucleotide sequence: TGTGCCAGCAGCGGTGGGACTAGTGGTACCGGGGAGCTGTTTTTT.

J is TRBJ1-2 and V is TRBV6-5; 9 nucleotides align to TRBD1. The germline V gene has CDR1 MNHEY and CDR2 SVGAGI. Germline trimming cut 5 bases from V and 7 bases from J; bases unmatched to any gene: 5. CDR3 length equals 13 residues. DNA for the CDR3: TGTGCCAGCAGTGCCGGGACAGGGTTTGGCTACACCTTC. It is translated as CASSAGTGFGYTF.

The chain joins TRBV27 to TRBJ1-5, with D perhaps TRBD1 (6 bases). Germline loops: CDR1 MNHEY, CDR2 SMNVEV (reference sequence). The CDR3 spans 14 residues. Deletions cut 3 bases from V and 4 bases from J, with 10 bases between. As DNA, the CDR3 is TGTGCCAGCAGTTTTTGGGGGGCAAATCAGCCCCAGCATTTT. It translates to CASSFWGANQPQHF.

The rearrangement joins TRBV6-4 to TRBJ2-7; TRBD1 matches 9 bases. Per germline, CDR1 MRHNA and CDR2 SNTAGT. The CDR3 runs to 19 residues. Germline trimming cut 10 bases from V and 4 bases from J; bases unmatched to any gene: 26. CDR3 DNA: TGTGCCACCACCCCTCCCATACAGGGGGCGAGGGTAGCAGGTTACGAGCAGTACTTC. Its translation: CATTPPIQGARVAGYEQYF.

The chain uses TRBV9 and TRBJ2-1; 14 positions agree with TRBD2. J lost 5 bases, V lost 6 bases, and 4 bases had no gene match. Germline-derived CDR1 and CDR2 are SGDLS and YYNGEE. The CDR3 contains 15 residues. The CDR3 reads CASNRGLAGDNEQFF. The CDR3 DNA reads TGTGCCAGCAACAGGGGACTAGCGGGAGACAATGAGCAGTTCTTC.

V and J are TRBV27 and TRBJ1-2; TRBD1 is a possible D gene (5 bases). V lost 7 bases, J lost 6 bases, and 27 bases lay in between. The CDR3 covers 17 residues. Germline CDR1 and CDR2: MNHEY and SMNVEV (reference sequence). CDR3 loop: CASNPGGGKGFWDGYTF. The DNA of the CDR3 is TGTGCCAGCAACCCCGGGGGGGGGAAGGGGTTCTGGGATGGCTACACCTTC.

This chain's CDR3 is CASSPVQEAYEQYF. The CDR3 DNA reads as TGTGCCAGCAGCCCGGTACAGGAAGCCTACGAGCAGTACTTC. The chain employs TRBV7-9 and TRBJ2-7, with D possibly matching TRBD1 (5 bases). This CDR3 has 14 amino acids. Trimming pared 5 bases from V and 2 bases from J, leaving 13 bases between. Germline V lookup: CDR1 SEHNR, CDR2 FQNEAQ (reference sequence).